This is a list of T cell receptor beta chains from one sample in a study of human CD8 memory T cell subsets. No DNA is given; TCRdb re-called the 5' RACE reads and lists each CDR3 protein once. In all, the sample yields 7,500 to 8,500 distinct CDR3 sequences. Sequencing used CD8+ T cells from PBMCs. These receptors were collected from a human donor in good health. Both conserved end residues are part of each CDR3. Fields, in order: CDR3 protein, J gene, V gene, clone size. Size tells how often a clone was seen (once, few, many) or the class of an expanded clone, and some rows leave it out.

CDR3 protein: CSARRAQKRVADTQYF; J gene: TRBJ2-3; V gene: TRBV20-1; clone size: NA
CDR3 protein: CASSQAAGAEGYTF; J gene: TRBJ1-2; V gene: TRBV4-1; clone size: medium-sized
CDR3 protein: CASSSPNKKNIQYF; J gene: TRBJ2-4; V gene: TRBV28; clone size: NA
CDR3 protein: CASGVLDTEAFF; J gene: TRBJ1-1; V gene: TRBV6-1; clone size: NA
CDR3 protein: CASSLLTGRGDTQYF; J gene: TRBJ2-3; V gene: TRBV5-1; clone size: NA
CDR3 protein: CASSVFANTEAFF; J gene: TRBJ1-1; V gene: TRBV9; clone size: NA
CDR3 protein: CASSSRDPRRGVTDTQYF; J gene: TRBJ2-3; V gene: TRBV7-9; clone size: NA
CDR3 protein: CASSLPPASYEQYF; J gene: TRBJ2-7; V gene: TRBV7-2; clone size: NA
CDR3 protein: CASSLAWGQDIQYF; J gene: TRBJ2-4; V gene: TRBV11-2; clone size: NA
CDR3 protein: CASSIAGTSYEQYF; J gene: TRBJ2-7; V gene: TRBV13; clone size: NA
CDR3 protein: CASSYSNTGELFF; J gene: TRBJ2-2; V gene: TRBV6-6; clone size: NA
CDR3 protein: CATSSYQGADTQYF; J gene: TRBJ2-3; V gene: TRBV15; clone size: NA
CDR3 protein: CASSLVGDSSEAFF; J gene: TRBJ1-1; V gene: TRBV5-6; clone size: NA
CDR3 protein: CSAPDTNTGELFF; J gene: TRBJ2-2; V gene: TRBV20-1; clone size: NA
CDR3 protein: CASSSPQEGTRYEQYF; J gene: TRBJ2-7; V gene: TRBV5-1; clone size: medium-sized
CDR3 protein: CASSLGIVHEQYF; J gene: TRBJ2-7; V gene: TRBV5-1; clone size: NA
CDR3 protein: CASSAGTGSYEQYF; J gene: TRBJ2-7; V gene: TRBV7-6; clone size: NA
CDR3 protein: CSVELAGEQFF; J gene: TRBJ2-1; V gene: TRBV29-1; clone size: NA